This is a list of T cell receptor beta chains from one sample in a study of T cells after yellow fever vaccination. TCRdb called the 5' RACE reads again in MiXCR, with one record for every CDR3 protein. This table has a few hundred thousand distinct CDR3 sequences, around 4.1% appearing once. Source: PBMCs, taken 5 days after the yellow fever booster vaccination. The receptors here all came from a man aged 18 to 29 who received the YFV17D yellow fever vaccine. Both conserved end residues are part of each CDR3. D genes are given only for firm matches. Part of the rows lack a size; the others show once, few, many or a class for expanded clones.

D: TRBD1; J: TRBJ1-1; size: -; V: TRBV2; DNA: TGTGCCAGCAGATCAACCGGGACAGGGTGGAACACTGAAGCTTTCTTT; CDR3: CASRSTGTGWNTEAFF
D: -; J: TRBJ2-7; size: many; V: TRBV5-1; DNA: TGCGCCAGCAGCTTGGATCCGCGGAGTTGGGAGCAGTACTTC; CDR3: CASSLDPRSWEQYF
D: -; J: TRBJ2-7; size: -; V: TRBV6-5; DNA: TGTGCCAGCAGTTCTAAGGGGACGGCAGTTCGCTACGAGCAGTACTTC; CDR3: CASSSKGTAVRYEQYF
D: -; J: TRBJ2-5; size: -; V: TRBV5-1; DNA: TGCGCCAGCTCACCTGAAGGGTCGTCTTGGGAGACCCAGTACTTC; CDR3: CASSPEGSSWETQYF
D: -; J: TRBJ1-1; size: many; V: TRBV5-1; DNA: TGCGCCAGCAGCTTGAGGCCAGGGAGGGTTCCCACTGAAGCTTTCTTT; CDR3: CASSLRPGRVPTEAFF
D: TRBD1; J: TRBJ1-2; size: few; V: TRBV7-6; DNA: TGTGCCAGCAGCTCCACCGGGACAGGGGGCTTAGATGGCTACACCTTC; CDR3: CASSSTGTGGLDGYTF
D: TRBD1; J: TRBJ1-2; size: few; V: TRBV27; DNA: TGTGCCAGCAGTTTCGGGGGACAGCGGGGGTTTTACACCTTC; CDR3: CASSFGGQRGFYTF
D: -; J: TRBJ2-3; size: few; V: TRBV20-1; DNA: TGCAGTGCTAGAGATATCCGCGGGGTCACAGATACGCAGTATTTT; CDR3: CSARDIRGVTDTQYF
D: -; J: TRBJ1-5; size: many; V: TRBV28; DNA: TGTGCCAGCAGTTTCCAGGTCAATCAGCCCCAGCATTTT; CDR3: CASSFQVNQPQHF
D: -; J: TRBJ2-1; size: many; V: TRBV29-1; DNA: TGCAGCGTTGCCTACTCGGGTGAGCAGTTCTTC; CDR3: CSVAYSGEQFF
D: TRBD1; J: TRBJ1-2; size: few; V: TRBV4-1; DNA: TGCGCCAGCAGCCAAGACATCGGGACAGCCTATGGCTACACCTTC; CDR3: CASSQDIGTAYGYTF
D: -; J: TRBJ2-3; size: many; V: TRBV7-6; DNA: TGTGCCAGCAGCCTTCCCCCGGAGCGCACAGATACGCAGTATTTT; CDR3: CASSLPPERTDTQYF
D: TRBD1; J: TRBJ2-2; size: many; V: TRBV7-2; DNA: TGTGCCAGCAGCCGGGACAGGGTCACCGGGGAGCTGTTTTTT; CDR3: CASSRDRVTGELFF
D: -; J: TRBJ2-7; size: few; V: TRBV19; DNA: TGTGCCAGTAGTATAGATTTCCGGGGCAGCGAGCAGTACTTC; CDR3: CASSIDFRGSEQYF
D: TRBD1; J: TRBJ1-1; size: few; V: TRBV5-1; DNA: TGCGCCAGCAGCTACACCGGGACAGGGGGTAACACTGAAGCTTTCTTT; CDR3: CASSYTGTGGNTEAFF
D: TRBD1; J: TRBJ2-1; size: few; V: TRBV9; DNA: TGTGCCAGCAGCGAAAGACAGGGGGCGAGGAATGAGCAGTTCTTC; CDR3: CASSERQGARNEQFF
D: TRBD1; J: TRBJ2-7; size: many; V: TRBV6-5; DNA: TGTGCCAGCAGTCAGGGACAGCTTCTCCAAGGGCAGTACTTC; CDR3: CASSQGQLLQGQYF
D: -; J: TRBJ2-3; size: many; V: TRBV20-1; DNA: TGCAGTGCTAGACAGGGGAGCACAGATACGCAGTATTTT; CDR3: CSARQGSTDTQYF
D: -; J: TRBJ2-2; size: -; V: TRBV4-1; DNA: TGCGCCAGCAGCCAAGATTGGGAGCTGTTTTTT; CDR3: CASSQDWELFF
D: -; J: TRBJ2-5; size: many; V: TRBV15; DNA: TGTGCCACCAGCGAAGGGCAGGGAAGGTACCAAGAGACCCAGTACTTC; CDR3: CATSEGQGRYQETQYF
D: -; J: TRBJ1-1; size: many; V: TRBV18; DNA: TGTGCCAGCTCACGGACAGCGTTCACTGAAGCTTTCTTT; CDR3: CASSRTAFTEAFF
D: -; J: TRBJ1-5; size: few; V: TRBV7-8; DNA: TGTGCCAGCAGCTCGGGAGATCGGCCGGGGCCCCAGCATTTT; CDR3: CASSSGDRPGPQHF
D: TRBD1; J: TRBJ1-1; size: many; V: TRBV29-1; DNA: TGCAGCGTGTGGGGACAGGGTGGGTCTGAAGCTTTCTTT; CDR3: CSVWGQGGSEAFF
D: -; J: TRBJ2-4; size: many; V: TRBV20-1; DNA: TGCAGTGCTCCAGGGTTGGAGGCCAAAAACATTCAGTACTTC; CDR3: CSAPGLEAKNIQYF
D: -; J: TRBJ2-5; size: -; V: TRBV3-1; DNA: TGTGCCAGCAGCCAACAACGGGGGTACCAAGAGACCCAGTACTTC; CDR3: CASSQQRGYQETQYF
D: -; J: TRBJ1-2; size: -; V: TRBV12-3/TRBV12-4; DNA: TGTGCCAGCAGTTCTACAGGGTCGAAGGGCTACACCTTC; CDR3: CASSSTGSKGYTF
D: -; J: TRBJ2-2; size: few; V: TRBV4-1; DNA: TGCGCCAGCAGCGCCTGGCGAGGGGATAAGGACACCGGGGAGCTGTTTTTT; CDR3: CASSAWRGDKDTGELFF